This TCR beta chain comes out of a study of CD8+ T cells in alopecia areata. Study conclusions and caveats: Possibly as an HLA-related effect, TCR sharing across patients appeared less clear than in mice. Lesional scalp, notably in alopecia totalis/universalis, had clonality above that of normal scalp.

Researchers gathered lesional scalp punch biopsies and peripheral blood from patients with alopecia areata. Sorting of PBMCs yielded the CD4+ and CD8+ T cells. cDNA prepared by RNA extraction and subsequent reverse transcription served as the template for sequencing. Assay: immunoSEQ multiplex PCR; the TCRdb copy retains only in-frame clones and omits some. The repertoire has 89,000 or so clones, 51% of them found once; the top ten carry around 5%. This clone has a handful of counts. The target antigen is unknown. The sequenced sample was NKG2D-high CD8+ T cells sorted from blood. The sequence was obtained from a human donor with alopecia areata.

The CDR3 protein is CSVEDTKTYEQYF. CDR3 DNA: TGCAGCGTTGAGGACACCAAAACCTACGAGCAGTACTTC. The rearrangement uses TRBV29-1 and TRBJ2-7; D is perhaps TRBD1 (5 bases). The CDR3 covers 13 residues. V was shortened by 3 bases and J by 2 bases, with 11 bases between the two germline ends. Germline CDR1 reads SQVTM; CDR2 reads ANQGSEA.